The rows below give T cell receptor beta chains drawn from one sample of a study of blood T cell repertoires in COVID-19. Profiling relied on immunoSEQ multiplex PCR, and the TCRdb table lists in-frame clones only, not all of them. The data hold fewer than 180,000 clones, with about nine tenths observed a single time. Sequenced sample: peripheral blood. The origin of the receptors is a woman aged 60-75 years with active or convalescent COVID-19. Both conserved end residues are part of each CDR3. D genes are given only for firm matches. A clone size is listed for some rows: how often the clone was seen (once, few, many), or a class if it is expanded.

D gene	V gene	J gene	clone size	CDR3 DNA	CDR3 protein
NA	TRBV5-5	TRBJ1-5	NA	TGTGCCAGCAGCTTGGCCGGGGGAATCAATCAGCCCCAGCATTTT	CASSLAGGINQPQHF
NA	TRBV13	TRBJ1-1	NA	TGTGCCAGCAGCCCCGGAGGGGAGACCACTGAAGCTTTCTTT	CASSPGGETTEAFF
NA	TRBV7-2	TRBJ1-2	NA	TGTGCCAGCAGCTTAGATCTAGATCCATATGGCTACACCTTC	CASSLDLDPYGYTF
NA	TRBV5-1	TRBJ1-5	NA	TGCGCCAGCAGCTTGGTCGGAGATAGCAATCAGCCCCAGCATTTT	CASSLVGDSNQPQHF
NA	TRBV19	TRBJ1-2	NA	TGTGCCAGTAGTTCGGACACCAGAGAAGTTTATGGCTACACCTTC	CASSSDTREVYGYTF
NA	TRBV30	TRBJ1-1	NA	TGTGCCTGGAGTGCGCCCGGGCTTGGGAGAGCTTTCTTT	CAWSAPGLGRAFF
NA	TRBV14	TRBJ1-2	NA	TGTGCCAGCAGCCAAGAATCCGGGTATGGCTACACCTTC	CASSQESGYGYTF
NA	TRBV11-2	TRBJ2-7	once	TGTGCCAGCAGCTTATCCAGCTCCTACGAGCAGTACTTC	CASSLSSSYEQYF
NA	TRBV6-5	TRBJ1-5	NA	TGTGCCAGCTCTAGCGGCAAGGTTCAGCCCCAGCATTTT	CASSSGKVQPQHF
NA	TRBV6-5	TRBJ2-5	NA	TGTGCCAGCGCACCTCACAGGGTATCGGAGACCCAGTACTTC	CASAPHRVSETQYF
TRBD1	TRBV5-1	TRBJ2-6	NA	TGCGCCAGCAGCTTGGGGACAGGGGGTTCTGGGGCCAACGTCCTGACTTTC	CASSLGTGGSGANVLTF
TRBD1	TRBV27	TRBJ1-2	NA	TGTGCCAGCAGACCGGGACAGGGGGCAGGTGGCTACACCTTC	CASRPGQGAGGYTF
TRBD1	TRBV20-1	TRBJ1-4	NA	TGCAGTGCTAGTCTCCTACAGGGGGCAAACGAAAAACTGTTTTTT	CSASLLQGANEKLFF
NA	TRBV13	TRBJ1-3	NA	TGTGCCAGCAGCTTAGGCCTGGCAGGGCGGTCTGGAAACACCATATATTTT	CASSLGLAGRSGNTIYF
TRBD2	TRBV5-6	TRBJ2-5	NA	TGTGCCAGCAGTTATACGACTAGCGGGGGGGCGGAGACCCAGTACTTC	CASSYTTSGGAETQYF
NA	TRBV21-1	TRBJ2-7	NA	TGTGCCAGCAGCATATCCGAGGACAGGGTCTACGAGCAGTACTTC	CASSISEDRVYEQYF
NA	TRBV21-1	TRBJ2-5	NA	TGTGCCAGCAAGGACCCGGACAGGCAAGAGACCCAGTACTTC	CASKDPDRQETQYF
NA	TRBV6-5	TRBJ1-2	NA	TGTGCCAGCAGTTACGGGGGCCTTAACTATGGCTACACCTTC	CASSYGGLNYGYTF
TRBD1	TRBV7-2	TRBJ1-2	NA	TGTGCCAGCAGCCAGGGGCAGGGGGCTGACTATGGCTACACCTTC	CASSQGQGADYGYTF
NA	TRBV4-1	TRBJ2-7	once	TGCGCCAGCAGCCAAGTAGGCAGGGATTACGAGCAGTACTTC	CASSQVGRDYEQYF
NA	TRBV7-4	TRBJ1-5	NA	TGTGCCAGCAGCTTACAGATCTTTGCGGGGTTCGGTGGACAGCCCCAGCATTTT	CASSLQIFAGFGGQPQHF
NA	TRBV12-5	TRBJ1-2	NA	TGTGCTAGTGGTTTGGTAAGACAGTTTCCCTCTTCGGCCTCTTTAGGCTACACCTTC	CASGLVRQFPSSASLGYTF
NA	TRBV6-5	TRBJ2-1	NA	TGTGCCAGCAGCCCAACGTCGACTAAGCTTGGAGAGCAGTTCTTC	CASSPTSTKLGEQFF
TRBD1	TRBV15	TRBJ1-6	NA	TGTGCCACCAGCAGGGGGACAGGGGACAGAAATTCACCCCTCCACTTT	CATSRGTGDRNSPLHF
TRBD2	TRBV7-8	TRBJ2-3	NA	TGTGCCAGCAGCTTAGGGGGACTAGCGCCCGCAGATACGCAGTATTTT	CASSLGGLAPADTQYF
NA	TRBV19	TRBJ1-2	NA	TGTGCCAGTACCGGGACAAGGACATATGGCTACACCTTC	CASTGTRTYGYTF
NA	TRBV7-9	TRBJ2-5	NA	TGTGCCAGCAGCCGTCAACCTGGAGGCCAGTACTTC	CASSRQPGGQYF
NA	TRBV3-1/TRBV3-2	TRBJ1-1	NA	TGTGCCAGCAGCCAAGACACCCCGGGCACTGAAGCTTTCTTT	CASSQDTPGTEAFF
TRBD2	TRBV6-5	TRBJ2-5	NA	TGTGCCAGCAGCCTCGGGGGGGGAGAGACCCAGTACTTC	CASSLGGGETQYF
NA	TRBV4-1	TRBJ1-4	NA	TGCGCCAGCAGCCAAGGGGCCACCGTTGGTGAAAAACTGTTTTTT	CASSQGATVGEKLFF
NA	TRBV12-3/TRBV12-4	TRBJ2-5	NA	TGTGCCAGCAGTCGAGGGGAGACCCAGTACTTC	CASSRGETQYF
TRBD2	TRBV19	TRBJ2-5	NA	TGTGCCAGTAGTGGTGGGACTAGCATCCAAGAGACCCAGTACTTC	CASSGGTSIQETQYF